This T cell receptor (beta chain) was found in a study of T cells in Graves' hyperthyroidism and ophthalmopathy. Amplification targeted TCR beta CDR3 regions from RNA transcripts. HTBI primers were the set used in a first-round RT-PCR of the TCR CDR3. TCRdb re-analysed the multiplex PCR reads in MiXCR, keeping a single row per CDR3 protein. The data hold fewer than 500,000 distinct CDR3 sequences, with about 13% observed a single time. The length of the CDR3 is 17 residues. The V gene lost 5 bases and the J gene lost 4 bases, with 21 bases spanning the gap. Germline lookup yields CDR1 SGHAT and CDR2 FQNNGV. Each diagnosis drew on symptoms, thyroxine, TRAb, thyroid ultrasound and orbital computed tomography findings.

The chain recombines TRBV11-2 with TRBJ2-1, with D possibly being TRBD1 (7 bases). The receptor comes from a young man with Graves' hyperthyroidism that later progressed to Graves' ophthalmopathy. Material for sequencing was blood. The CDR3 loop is CASSPSRGETYYNEQFF. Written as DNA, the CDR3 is TGTGCCAGCAGCCCCAGCAGGGGGGAAACATATTACAATGAGCAGTTCTTC.